This T cell receptor beta chain was profiled in a study of regulatory and conventional T cells in RAG deficiency. Germline V gene lookup returns CDR1 WNHNN and CDR2 SYGVQD (reference sequence). The CDR3 covers 13 residues. V was cut by 2 bases and J by 1 base, with 3 bases left in between. The protocol was immunoSEQ multiplex PCR, while the TCRdb copy is restricted to in-frame clones and leaves out a portion. This table holds about 30,000 clones, 75% to 90% found once. These same records also appear under a second study, on regulatory T cells. This second study notes: Amplification used 52 TRBV primers and 13 TRBJ primers.

V and J are TRBV10-1 and TRBJ2-1; D not resolved. Input material: CD8+ T cells sorted from blood. This clonotype originated in a human donor in good health. CDR3 coding DNA: TGCGCCAGCAGTGAGACATCCTACAATGAGCAGTTCTTC. Amino acid sequence: CASSETSYNEQFF.